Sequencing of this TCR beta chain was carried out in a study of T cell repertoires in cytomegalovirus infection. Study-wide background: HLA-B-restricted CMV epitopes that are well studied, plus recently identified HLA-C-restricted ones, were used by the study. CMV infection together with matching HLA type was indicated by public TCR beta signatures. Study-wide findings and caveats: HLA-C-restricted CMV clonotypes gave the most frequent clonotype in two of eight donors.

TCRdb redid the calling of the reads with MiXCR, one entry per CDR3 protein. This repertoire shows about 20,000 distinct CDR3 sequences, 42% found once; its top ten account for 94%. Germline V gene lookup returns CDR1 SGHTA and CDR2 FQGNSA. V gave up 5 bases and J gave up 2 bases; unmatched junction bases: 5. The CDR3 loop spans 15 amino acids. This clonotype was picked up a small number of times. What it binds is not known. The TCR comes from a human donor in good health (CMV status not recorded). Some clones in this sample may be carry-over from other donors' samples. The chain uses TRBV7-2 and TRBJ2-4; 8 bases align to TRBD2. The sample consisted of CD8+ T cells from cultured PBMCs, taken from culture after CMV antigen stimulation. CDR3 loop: CASSPRTSSKNIQYF. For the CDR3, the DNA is TGTGCCAGCAGCCCCCGGACTAGCTCCAAAAACATTCAGTACTTC.